The sequence of this T cell receptor beta chain was determined in a study of blood T cell repertoires in COVID-19. The CDR3 loop spans 15 amino acids. CDR1 and CDR2 from the germline V gene are LNHDA and SQIVND (reference sequence). V lost 3 bases and J lost 5, with 14 bases in between. Generated by immunoSEQ multiplex PCR, the TCRdb table keeps only in-frame clones and is missing some. The table records roughly 97,000 clones, roughly 82% of them present only once. Specimen: peripheral blood. The clonotype was recovered from a man aged 55-75 years with acute or convalescent COVID-19. This chain uses TRBV19 with TRBJ2-1, with a possible D match to TRBD2 (6 bases). The CDR3 protein is CASSMVREANNEQFF. Written as DNA, the CDR3 is TGTGCCAGTAGTATGGTCAGGGAGGCCAACAATGAGCAGTTCTTC.